The source of this T cell receptor (beta chain) is a study of CXCR3-negative and CXCR3-positive naive CD8 T cells. The TRB libraries of cDNA were built by UMI-labeled 5' RACE. Using the 5' RACE reads, TCRdb records one entry per CDR3 protein without DNA. The sample is made up of some 140,000 distinct CDR3 sequences, and the top ten hold 0.49% of it. In the case of this clonotype: The target antigen is unknown.

Study observations and caveats: Diversity in memory CD8+ cells fell much lower than the comparably high levels seen in both naive subsets. Researchers report that CXCR3-positive naive cells carry more hydrophobic TRB CDR3s than CXCR3-negative naive cells.

The germline gives CDR1 MDHEN, CDR2 SYDVKM. The CDR3 length is 15 residues. The chain has TRBV28 and TRBJ2-2; TCRdb's D gene call, TRBD2, goes unchecked for lack of DNA. The clonotype was recovered from a human donor in good health. Some clones in this sample may be carry-over from other donors' samples. Sequencing was performed on naive CXCR3+ CD8+ T cells from blood. Described subset: CD45RO-CCR7+CD27+CD95- naive CD8+ T cells expressing CXCR3 (TNR3+). The CDR3 sequence is CASSPTRSYTGELFF.